This entry features one T cell receptor (beta chain) sequence. Its target is unknown. This sample was included in a study of identifying expanded T cells in peripheral blood. Study-level points and caveats: Differentially abundant clones: 1 to 1.5 between replicates, 15 to 17 at around 14 days, roughly 18 at four.

TCRdb keeps only in-frame clones here, not all; method: immunoSEQ multiplex PCR. This table has about 100,000 clones, over 70% appearing once. Trimming left V 4 bases short and J 4 bases short, with 8 bases between. The CDR3 covers 12 residues. Germline values: CDR1 SGHDT, CDR2 YYEEEE. The specimen sequenced was blood. The source of this sequence is a person aged 18 to 70 in good health. The rearrangement links TRBV5-6 to TRBJ1-2; D is ambiguous. CDR3 sequence reads: CASSPTGYGYTF. The CDR3 nucleotides read TGTGCCAGCAGCCCGACTGGCTATGGCTACACCTTC.